This T cell receptor beta chain was recorded in a study of blood T cell repertoires in COVID-19. Whole-study context: The origin of the acute and convalescent COVID-19 samples was the United States, Italy and Spain. Sample material is recorded as cDNA or gDNA derived from T cells, B-cell-depleted T cells, or PBMCs.

Germline V gene sequence: CDR1 SGHRS, CDR2 YFSETQ. The CDR3 sequence is 15 residues long. J lost 5 bases, V lost 3 bases, and 5 bases had no gene match. In the original analysis: Amplified reference gene primers provided the basis for estimating nucleated cell counts. TCRdb's table, derived via immunoSEQ multiplex PCR, lists solely in-frame clones and lacks some. V and J calls and clone size are copied from that table; D and trimming were computed from the DNA. The data hold a few hundred thousand clones, with about 80% observed a single time. The TCR was taken from a human donor in a cohort sampled during active COVID-19. The sequenced sample was peripheral blood. This rearrangement joins TRBV5-1 to TRBJ2-2, with TRBD1 identical over 9 bases. CDR3 nucleotide sequence: TGCGCCAGCAGCTACGGACAGGGGAGTACCGGGGAGCTGTTTTTT. Its translation is CASSYGQGSTGELFF.